The rows below give T cell receptor beta chains drawn from one sample of a study of blood T cell repertoires in COVID-19. Sequencing was performed with immunoSEQ multiplex PCR; in TCRdb, only in-frame clones are kept and a portion is missing. The table lists roughly 260,000 clones, 75% to 95% of them singletons. The specimen sequenced was peripheral blood. These receptors were obtained from a person under 30 with COVID-19, enrolled during active disease. Each CDR3 is given with its conserved first and last residue.

J	V	CDR3
TRBJ1-4	TRBV5-6	CASSFDRGIEGEKLFF
TRBJ2-3	TRBV3-1/TRBV3-2	CASSRLRGLAGGLTDTQYF
TRBJ1-3	TRBV9	CASSASRYLSGNTIYF
TRBJ1-4	TRBV30	CAWKQGDEKLFF
TRBJ2-1	TRBV5-8	CASSSVGDLTYNEQFF
TRBJ2-1	TRBV29-1	CSVAGLAGGNNEQFF
TRBJ1-4	TRBV29-1	CSVESGQAGKLFF
TRBJ2-1	TRBV5-6	CASASTGEDYNEQFF
TRBJ2-3	TRBV11-2	CASSPQPRGTDTQYF
TRBJ2-5	TRBV29-1	CSAVFETQYF
TRBJ2-7	TRBV9	CASSPGLAGGRAYEQYF
TRBJ2-4	TRBV27	CASSPGLVEAKNIQYF
TRBJ2-1	TRBV11-2	CASSLSLSSYNEQFF
TRBJ2-1	TRBV29-1	CSVEDQAKQGPTNEQFF
TRBJ2-3	TRBV5-4	CASSLGGTDLGDTQYF
TRBJ1-5	TRBV6-6	CATRDSQNQPQHF
TRBJ2-5	TRBV9	CASSPASGQTQYF
TRBJ2-1	TRBV7-9	CASSLGEVLTDEQFF
TRBJ1-6	TRBV25-1	CASSEYKEGGVSPLHF
TRBJ2-3	TRBV6-2/TRBV6-3	CASTPRAGGPSTDTQYF
TRBJ2-1	TRBV29-1	CSVNEPGQVGEQFF
TRBJ2-1	TRBV10-2	CASTSGGEQFF
TRBJ1-4	TRBV11-2	CASRPGRAESAPKEKLFF
TRBJ2-7	TRBV15	CATSRETGEYEQYF
TRBJ2-1	TRBV6-2/TRBV6-3	CASSQTNREQFF
TRBJ2-1	TRBV9	CASSGAGAYNEQFF
TRBJ1-5	TRBV7-2	CASSLEREQPQHF
TRBJ2-7	TRBV13	CASSSLAGDGVEQYF